The present T cell receptor (beta chain) was sequenced within a study of Ad26.COV2.S vaccination and SARS-CoV-2 variants. Turning to the study itself: Donor participated within the Ad26.COV2.S arm of the COV1001 trial.

Described treatment: approximately 18 received Ad26.COV2.S at low or high dose, single or two shots; roughly five received placebo; per-sample allocation not given. Collection of the samples took place on day 63 after the first injection of vaccine or placebo. CDR1 and CDR2 from the germline V gene are LGHDT and YNNKEL (reference sequence). The CDR3 consists of 17 residues. V lost 0 bases and J 3 bases, leaving 14 bases between the germline ends. Only in-frame clones appear in the TCRdb table, and some are missing; sequencing was by immunoSEQ multiplex PCR. The repertoire holds about 390,000 clones, approximately 86% seen once, with roughly 3% in the top ten.

The chain combines TRBV3-1 (or the pseudogene TRBV3-2) with TRBJ1-4; D is possibly TRBD1 (5 bases). This TCR was sampled from a person aged 18-65 years who received the Ad26.COV2.S COVID-19 vaccine or a placebo. Specimen: peripheral blood, collected in a trial of Ad26.COV2.S vaccine versus placebo. This CDR3 reads CASSQDGAQRANEKLFF. CDR3 bases: TGTGCCAGCAGCCAAGATGGGGCACAAAGGGCTAATGAAAAACTGTTTTTT.